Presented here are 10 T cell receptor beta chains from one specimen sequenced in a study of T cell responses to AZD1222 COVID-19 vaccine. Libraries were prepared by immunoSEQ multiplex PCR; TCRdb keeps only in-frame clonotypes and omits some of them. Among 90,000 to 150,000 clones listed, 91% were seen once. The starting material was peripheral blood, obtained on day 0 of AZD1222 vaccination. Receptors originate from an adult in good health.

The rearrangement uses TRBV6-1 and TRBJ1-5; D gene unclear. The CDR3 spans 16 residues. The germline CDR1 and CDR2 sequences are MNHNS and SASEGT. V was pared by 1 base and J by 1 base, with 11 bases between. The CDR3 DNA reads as TGTGCCAGCAGTGAAGTTTTTCTTTTAAGCAATCAGCCCCAGCATTTT. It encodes CASSEVFLLSNQPQHF.

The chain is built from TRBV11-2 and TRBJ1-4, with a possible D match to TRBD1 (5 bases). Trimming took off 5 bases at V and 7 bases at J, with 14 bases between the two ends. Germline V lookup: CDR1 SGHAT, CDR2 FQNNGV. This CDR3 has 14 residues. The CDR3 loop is CASSPLGRGEKLFF. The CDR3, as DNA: TGTGCCAGCAGCCCATTGGGGCGAGGTGAAAAACTGTTTTTT.

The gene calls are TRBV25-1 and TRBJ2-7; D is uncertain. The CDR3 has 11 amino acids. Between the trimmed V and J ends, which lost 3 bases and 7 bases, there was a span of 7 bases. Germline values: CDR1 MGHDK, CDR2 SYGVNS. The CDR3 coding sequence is TGTGCCAGCAGTGATATTGGGGAGCAGTACTTC. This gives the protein CASSDIGEQYF.

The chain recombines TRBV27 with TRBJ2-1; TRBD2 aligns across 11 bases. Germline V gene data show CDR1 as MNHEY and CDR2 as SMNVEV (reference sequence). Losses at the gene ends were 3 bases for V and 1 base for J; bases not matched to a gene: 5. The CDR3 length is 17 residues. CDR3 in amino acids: CASSFLWTSGSYNEQFF. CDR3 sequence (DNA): TGTGCCAGCAGTTTTCTCTGGACTAGCGGGTCCTACAATGAGCAGTTCTTC.

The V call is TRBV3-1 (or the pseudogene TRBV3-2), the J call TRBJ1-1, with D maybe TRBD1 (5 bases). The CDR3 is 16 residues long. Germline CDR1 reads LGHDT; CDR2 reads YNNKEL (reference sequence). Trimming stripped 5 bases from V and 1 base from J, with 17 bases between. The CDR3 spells CASSLTSRGGNTEAFF. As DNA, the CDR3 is TGTGCCAGCAGCTTAACGTCAAGGGGCGGGAACACTGAAGCTTTCTTT.

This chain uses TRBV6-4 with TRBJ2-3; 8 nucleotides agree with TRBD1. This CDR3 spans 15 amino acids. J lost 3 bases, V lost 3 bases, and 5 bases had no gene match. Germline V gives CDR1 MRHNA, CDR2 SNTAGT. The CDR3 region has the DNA TGTGCCAGCAGTGAACAGGGGGGTAGGACAGATACGCAGTATTTT. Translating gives CASSEQGGRTDTQYF.

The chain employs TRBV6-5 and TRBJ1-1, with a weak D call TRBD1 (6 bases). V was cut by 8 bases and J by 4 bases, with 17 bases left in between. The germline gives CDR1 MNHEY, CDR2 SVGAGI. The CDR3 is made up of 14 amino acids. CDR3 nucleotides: TGTGCCAGCGTCCCCCCGGGGGCGCGCACTGAAGCTTTCTTT. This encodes CASVPPGARTEAFF.

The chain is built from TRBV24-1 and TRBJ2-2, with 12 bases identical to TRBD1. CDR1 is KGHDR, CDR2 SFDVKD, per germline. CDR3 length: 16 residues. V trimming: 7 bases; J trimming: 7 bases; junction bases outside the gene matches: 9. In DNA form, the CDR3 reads TGTGCCACCAGCCTGGGACAGGGGGCGCAAGGCGGGGAGCTGTTTTTT. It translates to CATSLGQGAQGGELFF.

The DNA of the CDR3 is TGTGCCAGCAGGAAGGGGACAGGCTTCGCGAACACCGGGGAGCTGTTTTTT. This translates into CASRKGTGFANTGELFF. The chain couples TRBV3-1 (or the pseudogene TRBV3-2) to TRBJ2-2; 8 bases fit TRBD1. This CDR3 has 17 amino acids. Unmatched junction bases numbered 9, after V lost 6 bases and J lost 0 bases. CDR1 and CDR2 from the germline V gene are LGHDT and YNNKEL (reference sequence).

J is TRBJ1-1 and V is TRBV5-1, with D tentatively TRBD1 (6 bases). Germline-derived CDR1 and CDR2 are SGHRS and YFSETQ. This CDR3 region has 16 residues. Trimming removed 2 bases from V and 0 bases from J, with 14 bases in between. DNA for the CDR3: TGCGCCAGCAGCTTTAATATACAGGGTTTGAACACTGAAGCTTTCTTT. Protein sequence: CASSFNIQGLNTEAFF. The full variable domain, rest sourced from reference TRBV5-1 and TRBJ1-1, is KAGVTQTPRYLIKTRGQQVTLSCSPISGHRSVSWYQQTPGQGLQFLFEYFSETQRNKGNFPGRFSGRQFSNSRSEMNVSTLELGDSALYLCASSFNIQGLNTEAFFGQGTRLTVV.